The source of this T cell receptor (beta chain) is a study of blood T cell repertoires in COVID-19. As for the study in general: Collection of acute and convalescent COVID-19 samples took place in the United States, Italy and Spain. PBMCs, B-cell-depleted T cells, or T cells provided the cDNA or gDNA that made up the material.

V gave up 0 bases and J gave up 7 bases; unmatched junction bases: 11. CDR3 length: 18 residues. Germline V gene sequence: CDR1 KGHDR, CDR2 SFDVKD. Per the study methods: Scientists estimated how many nucleated cells there were by amplifying reference gene primers. Some clones are missing from TCRdb's copy, which holds only in-frame ones; the method was immunoSEQ multiplex PCR. That table is the source of V, J and clone size, and D and trimming were worked out from the DNA. The profile shows approximately 38,000 clones, 80% to 90% of them singletons. Sequenced input: peripheral blood. The sequence was collected from a man younger than 40 with active or convalescent COVID-19. The rearrangement links TRBV24-1 to TRBJ2-2; 9 bases line up with TRBD1. The chain's CDR3 is CATSDLVRGQGTSGELFF. Written as DNA, the CDR3 is TGTGCCACCAGTGATTTGGTGAGGGGACAGGGTACTAGCGGGGAGCTGTTTTTT.